This TCR beta chain stems from a study of T cell repertoires in cytomegalovirus infection. With 7 bases clipped from V and 6 bases from J, the junction kept 20 bases outside the gene matches. Germline V gives CDR1 LNHDA, CDR2 SQIVND (reference sequence). This CDR3 is built from 17 residues. Each CDR3 protein is one row after TCRdb ran MiXCR on the reads. The sample contains about 740,000 distinct CDR3 sequences, less than 40% of which appear only once. The rearrangement uses TRBV19 and TRBJ1-2; TRBD1 matches 7 bases. This clonotype was sampled from a human donor in good health (CMV status not recorded). Some clones in this sample may be carry-over from other donors' samples. Sequencing used PBMCs. The DNA for the CDR3 is TGTGCCAGTACCCTAGGACAGAGGACAGGAAAGGCGGATGGCTACACCTTC. This translates into CASTLGQRTGKADGYTF.